The 8 T cell receptor beta chains reported below all come from one sample, sequenced in a study of blood T cell repertoires in COVID-19. The table came from immunoSEQ multiplex PCR; TCRdb's copy has only in-frame clones and leaves some out. Here the sample spans tens of thousands of clones, 75% to 90% being singletons. Specimen: peripheral blood. Every receptor here comes from a man between 60 and 75 years old with COVID-19, enrolled during active disease.

The table lists this clone with a few counts. The V gene is TRBV5-1, the J gene TRBJ1-5, with D perhaps TRBD1 (5 bases). Germline CDR1 reads SGHRS; CDR2 reads YFSETQ. Trimming stripped 2 bases from V and 3 bases from J, with 12 bases between. The CDR3 sequence is 15 residues long. CDR3 sequence: CASSFDSGNNQPQHF. The CDR3 bases are TGCGCCAGCAGCTTTGACAGTGGAAACAATCAGCCCCAGCATTTT.

V is TRBV7-6 and J is TRBJ1-1; TRBD1 matches at 12 bases. There are 16 residues in the CDR3. Germline V gene data show CDR1 as SGHVS and CDR2 as FNYEAQ. The ends lost 4 bases at V and 4 bases at J; junction bases unmatched: 7. CDR3 residues: CASSWDRGLISTEAFF. CDR3 DNA sequence: TGTGCCAGCAGCTGGGACAGGGGGCTCATAAGCACTGAAGCTTTCTTT.

The chain employs TRBV28 and TRBJ1-5; 7 bases align to TRBD1. Germline V gene data show CDR1 as MDHEN and CDR2 as SYDVKM. The CDR3 consists of 14 residues. The J segment lost 7 bases and the V segment lost 5 bases, leaving 8 bases of the junction unmatched. The CDR3 coding sequence is TGTGCCAGCAGTCCTCGGACAGGTTTCCAGCCCCAGCATTTT. Translation gives CASSPRTGFQPQHF.

The V and J genes are TRBV7-3 and TRBJ2-5; TRBD2 might be the D (5 bases). The CDR3 runs 16 residues. Germline V lookup: CDR1 SGHTA, CDR2 FQGTGA. Trimming removed 1 base at V and 5 bases at J, with 17 bases between. CDR3: CASSLMSGEGEETQYF. In DNA form, the CDR3 reads TGTGCCAGCAGCTTAATGAGCGGAGAGGGTGAGGAGACCCAGTACTTC.

The genes are TRBV6-2 or TRBV6-3 and TRBJ2-1; 13 positions match TRBD2. Trimming removed 0 bases from V and 6 bases from J; junction bases left unmatched: 5. This CDR3 region has 17 residues. The germline V gene encodes CDR1 MNHEY and CDR2 SVGEGT. The CDR3 sequence is CASSYSLGLAGVNEQFF. The CDR3 DNA sequence: TGTGCCAGCAGTTACTCCCTAGGACTAGCGGGAGTCAATGAGCAGTTCTTC.

The V and J genes are TRBV24-1 and TRBJ2-1; 10 nucleotides agree with TRBD2. The V gene's germline CDR1 is KGHDR and CDR2 SFDVKD. Trimming took 7 bases from V and 8 from J; bases not matched to a gene: 16. The CDR3 spans 17 residues. CDR3 bases: TGTGCCACCAGCACAGCAAGGGGGGTAGCGGGAGGCGATGAGCAGTTCTTC. Its protein product is CATSTARGVAGGDEQFF.

This clone showed up just once. The chain couples TRBV6-2 or TRBV6-3 to TRBJ2-2; 9 nucleotides align to TRBD1. V lost 2 bases, J lost 6 bases, and 4 bases stayed unmatched. CDR3 length: 15 amino acids. Per the germline V gene, CDR1 is MNHEY and CDR2 is SVGEGT. The CDR3 is CASSYETGGAGELFF. For the CDR3, the DNA is TGTGCCAGCAGTTACGAGACAGGGGGGGCCGGGGAGCTGTTTTTT.

The CDR3 reads CASSLDAGIAEAFF. The CDR3 DNA reads as TGCGCCAGCAGCTTGGACGCCGGGATCGCTGAAGCTTTCTTT. The gene calls are TRBV5-1 and TRBJ1-1; D ambiguous. Per the germline V gene, CDR1 is SGHRS and CDR2 is YFSETQ. This CDR3 is 14 amino acids long. V shed 0 bases and J shed 6 bases, with 12 bases lying between them.